The clone carrying this T cell receptor (beta chain) was recorded once. The target antigen is unknown. These data belong to a study of T cell responses to AZD1222 COVID-19 vaccine. Study summary: Second doses at about 4 or about 12 weeks were pooled.

Trimming removed 5 bases at V and 2 bases at J, with 5 bases between. From germline, CDR1 is SGHRS and CDR2 YFSETQ. The CDR3 extends over 12 amino acids. Sequencing was performed with immunoSEQ multiplex PCR; in TCRdb, only in-frame clones are kept and a portion is missing. The data show around 110,000 clones, 75% to 90% seen once. General study results and limits: Targeting of unmutated variant regions was reportedly seen in nearly half of spike-specific TCRs. Donors were chiefly white British, with a greater number of females, and clonal diversity was perhaps underestimated.

Source: peripheral blood, taken on day 0 of AZD1222 vaccination. The V and J genes are TRBV5-1 and TRBJ2-1; D is uncertain. This sequence originates from an adult in good health. The CDR3 sequence: CASRVAYNEQFF. In DNA, the CDR3 is TGCGCCAGCAGGGTGGCCTACAATGAGCAGTTCTTC.